This T cell receptor beta chain was captured in a study of cytomegalovirus exposure and HLA in healthy donors (dated by TCRdb to the late 2010s). With regard to the full study: An earlier analysis of 550 to 700 of the donors reported 250 to 350 Gb of sequence data and 117 million unique TCR beta sequences from about 180 million T cells. HLA typing covered class I and class II loci at four-digit resolution. Besides the first cohort of approximately 710 subjects, a separate validation cohort made up of over 95 different subjects was used. Across about 380 genotyped donors of the cohort, an average of about 240,000 unique TCR beta nucleotide sequences per donor were sequenced, and 15% to 20% of those sequences were non-productive. All discovery cohort repertoires had been generated on a single sequencing platform. The study used immunosequencing to profile the T cell repertoires of approximately 650 subjects and linked those repertoires to cytomegalovirus serostatus. To study patterns of TCR occurrence, a later analysis re-analyzed previously published TCR beta repertoires from under 750 donors and added high-resolution HLA genotyping. About 300 gigabases of sequencing data and approximately 93 million unique TCR sequences were included in an early release covering about 700 HLA-typed donors. Genome-wide SNP genotypes for about 60% of the roughly 670 donors were used in a later genetic analysis, which treated that subset as a discovery cohort. Of the roughly 400 genotyped donors, approximately 80% were placed in the genetic ancestry cluster associated with self-reported Caucasian donors. The number of donors typed differed by locus, with roughly 629-640 for A, B, C, DRB1 and DQB1, around 520 for DQA1, 606 for DPA1, and 472 for DPB1. The study aimed to test whether cataloging public T cell receptors could reveal signatures of past pathogen exposure. The study combined high-throughput TCR immunosequencing, statistical association of individual TCRs with disease status, and machine learning to predict cytomegalovirus infection status. Donor age, sex, ethnicity and CMV serostatus were collected together with the repertoire data. An earlier analysis of some 500 of the donors applied high-throughput TCR beta sequencing to assess whether each TCR beta V gene segment acted as functional or pseudogenic. Rather than drawing on any new phenotypic data, the later analysis identified candidate immune exposures from TCR beta sequences and the way those sequences occurred across donors. Five DR-DQ haplotypes were treated as single units for association and clustering because of strong linkage in the cohort.

Overall results and qualifications from the work: HLA typing was unavailable for some donors at each locus, so association tests used only the typed subset. A cluster of highly shared sequence variants was judged likely to represent a technical artifact of the sequencing pipeline. In the study, about 150 TCR beta chains were listed as associated with cytomegalovirus. According to a later analysis, parvovirus B19, influenza, CMV and Epstein-Barr virus appeared linked to several top co-occurrence clusters. When HLA alleles, especially DR and DQ, strongly co-occurred, attributing TCR associations to individual alleles was difficult. A later genetic analysis associated a missense DCLRE1C variant with V-gene and J-gene trimming of TCR beta chains, and an independent cohort replicated the association. The classifier was reported to diagnose cytomegalovirus status with high specificity and sensitivity in both the original cohort and the validation cohort. Sequencing depth was assumed to be roughly uniform across donors in the presence/absence analyses, though that assumption may not hold. A further reported finding was that TCR beta sequences accurately predicted the HLA-A and HLA-B alleles for most subjects in the first cohort. In an earlier analysis of some 500 of the donors, most TCR beta V segments were observed in productive rearrangements about 87% or about 30% of the time, broadly matching IMGT annotations. Linkage disequilibrium might explain the correlated functional status among segregating V segments, but an unknown experimental factor could not be ruled out. At a false discovery rate of 0.05, a later analysis linked 15,000 to 20,000 TCR beta sequences to specific HLA alleles. Immune exposure information for the cohort was limited to CMV serostatus. A later analysis found that most CMV-associated TCR beta chains appeared HLA-restricted, with HLA associations seemingly driven largely by CMV exposure. While some public TCRs were present in many individuals, most TCR sequences turned up only very rarely across donors. Roughly 15 rarely observed V segments, including chromosome 9 orphons, were excluded from the earlier analysis of approximately 500 of the donors because counts were too low. The 87-base-pair reads could not distinguish some IMGT-functional V segments, including TRBV6-2 and TRBV6-3, so those segments were excluded. According to a later genetic analysis, donors in an Asian-associated ancestry cluster had fewer N-insertions in productive TCRs than the approximately 700-donor mean. In a later analysis, TCR association rates were found to vary across HLA loci, with the most associated TCRs seen for DRB1 alleles and the fewest for HLA-C alleles. Three of the identified cytomegalovirus-associated TCR beta chains were confirmed in vitro to be specific for cytomegalovirus antigens. Only TCR beta chains were sequenced in this cohort, and the absence of alpha or paired-chain data limited detectable features. It was suggested by the authors that the approach could potentially be generalized to other disease states and immunological phenotypes. Compared with equally common non-associated chains, HLA-associated TCR beta chains in a later analysis were more clonally expanded and had lower generation probabilities.

A remark on this clone: No antigen is known for it. The sample holds no much larger clone one base away, and base qualities are not on file.

Reading the germline V gene gives CDR1 SGHDT and CDR2 YYEEEE. V was cut back by 0 bases and J by 3 bases, leaving a gap of 3 bases between them. The CDR3 spans 12 residues, from the cysteine through the phenylalanine. The only DNA kept is the CDR3, 36 bases in frame from the first base. The library was made by the immunoSEQ multiplex PCR assay. For the multiplex PCR, a mixture combining 60 forward primers for TCR Vbeta segments and 13 reverse primers for TCR Jbeta segments was used. The CDR3 region of rearranged TCR beta genes was amplified from genomic DNA by a multiplex PCR assay. The amplified TCR beta libraries were sequenced on the Illumina HiSeq System as 87-base-pair reads. The original methods were these. In a later analysis, 77 million or so unique TCR beta chains were counted across the approximately 670 repertoires, and roughly 10 million of these chains were shared by at least two donors. Raw reads were error-corrected and collapsed into unique sequences by a nearest-neighbor algorithm in which closely related sequences were merged to remove PCR and sequencing errors. To assign V, D and J gene segments, CDR3 sequences were aligned to IMGT reference sequences. For a sequence to be retained, a match of at least six nucleotides was required to both a V gene segment and a J gene segment. A rearrangement counted as productive if the CDR3 had no stop codons and remained in frame with V and J, and every other rearrangement counted as non-productive. Following IMGT convention, CDR3 was defined as the stretch from the second conserved V-encoded cysteine up to the conserved J-encoded phenylalanine. In an earlier analysis of more than 550 of the donors, sequences lacking an unambiguous match to a single V gene segment were excluded. In an earlier analysis of several hundred of the donors, a V segment was called functional when productive rearrangements were above 56.7%, and segregating when the standard deviation between donors exceeded 5%. A statistical classification framework was built for diagnosing cytomegalovirus status from the catalog of TCR beta chain sequences. In a later analysis, TCR nucleotide sequences were compared against IMGT/GENE-DB human TR gene sequences so that V and J genes could be assigned. A later analysis assigned CDR3 sequences and most-parsimonious VDJ recombination scenarios with the TCRdist pipeline. A later analysis defined each TCR beta chain by its CDR3 amino acid sequence plus V-gene family, and excluded reads lacking a unique V-gene family. In a later analysis, 500 to 650 highly shared, low-generation-probability nucleotide sequences were removed to address suspected cross-contamination and a sequencing artifact. A later analysis calculated a clonal expansion index for each public chain from normalized within-repertoire ranks of inferred template counts. In a later analysis, generation probabilities were computed using a VDJ recombination model fitted to out-of-frame rearrangements, and the results were checked against IGoR. A later analysis scored TCR-TCR, TCR-HLA and TCR-CMV co-occurrence with hypergeometric tests, applying a repertoire-size bias correction to TCR pairs. False discovery rates were estimated in a later analysis by permuting HLA or CMV assignments 20 times. In a later analysis, co-occurring TCRs were grouped using DBSCAN, and TCRdist sequence similarity was added for clustering within HLA-allele-positive subsets. Repertoires with fewer than 30,000 or more than 120,000 public chains, plus five repertoires with anomalous nucleotide sharing, were excluded from co-occurrence clustering. TCRdb took this table from immuneACCESS and kept in-frame rearrangements with V and J called. Such tables lack part of the clones; where checked against another copy, unresolved V genes explain under half of the gap, and the rest is unexplained. V and J calls and clone size are as listed in that table; D and trimming were resolved from the DNA. In this sample the table shows under 75,000 clones, around 70% of which occur a single time. The leading ten clones occupy roughly 10% of the sample.

The cohort consisted of 666 healthy bone marrow donors. All cohort members were sampled while nominally healthy, although unrecorded immune exposures were likely present. Of the 700 or so cohort members, roughly 300 had positive CMV serostatus and roughly 350 had negative CMV serostatus, and CMV serostatus was not recorded for the donor. Each donor provided a peripheral blood sample, and peripheral blood mononuclear cells were used for TCR beta sequencing. Genomic DNA extraction from the blood cell samples was performed with the Qiagen DNeasy Blood Extraction Kit. This sequence was found in a human donor in good health. Recombination connected TRBV5-6 to TRBJ2-5; the D segment cannot be called with confidence. Sequenced: PBMCs. Read as DNA, the sequence is TGTGCCAGCAGCTTGGGAGAAGAGACCCAGTACTTC. This is translated as CASSLGEETQYF.